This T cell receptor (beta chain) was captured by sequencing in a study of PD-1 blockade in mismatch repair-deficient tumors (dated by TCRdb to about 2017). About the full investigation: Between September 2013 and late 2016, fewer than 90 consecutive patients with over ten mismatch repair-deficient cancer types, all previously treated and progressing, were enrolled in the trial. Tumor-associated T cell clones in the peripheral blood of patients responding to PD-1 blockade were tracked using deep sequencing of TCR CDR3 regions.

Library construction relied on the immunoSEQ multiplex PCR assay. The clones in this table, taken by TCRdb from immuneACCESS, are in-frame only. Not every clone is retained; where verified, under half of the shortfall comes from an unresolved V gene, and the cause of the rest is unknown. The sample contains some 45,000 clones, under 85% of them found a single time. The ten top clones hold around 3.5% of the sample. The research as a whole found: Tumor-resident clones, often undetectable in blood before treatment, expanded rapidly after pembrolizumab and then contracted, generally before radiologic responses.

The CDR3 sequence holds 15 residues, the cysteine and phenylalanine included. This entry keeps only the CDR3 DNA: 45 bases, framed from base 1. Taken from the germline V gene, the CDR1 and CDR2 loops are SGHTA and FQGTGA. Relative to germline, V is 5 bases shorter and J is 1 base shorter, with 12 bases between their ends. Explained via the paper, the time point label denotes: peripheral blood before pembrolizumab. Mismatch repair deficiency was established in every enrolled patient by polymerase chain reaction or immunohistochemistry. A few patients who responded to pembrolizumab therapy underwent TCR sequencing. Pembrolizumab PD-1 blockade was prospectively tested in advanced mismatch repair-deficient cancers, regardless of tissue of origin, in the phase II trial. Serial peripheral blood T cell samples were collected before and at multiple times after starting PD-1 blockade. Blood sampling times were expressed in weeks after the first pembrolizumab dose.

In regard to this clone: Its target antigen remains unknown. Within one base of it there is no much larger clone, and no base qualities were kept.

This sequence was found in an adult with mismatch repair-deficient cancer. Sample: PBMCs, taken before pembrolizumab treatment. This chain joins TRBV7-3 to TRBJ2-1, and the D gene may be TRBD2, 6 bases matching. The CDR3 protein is CASSPRDLSYNEQFF. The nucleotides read TGTGCCAGCAGCCCACGGGACTTATCCTACAATGAGCAGTTCTTC.